These T cell receptor beta chains were read from a single sample in a study of cytomegalovirus exposure and HLA in healthy donors. Profiled with immunoSEQ multiplex PCR; TCRdb holds only in-frame clones, not every one. The sample yields about 190,000 clones, 75% to 90% seen once. The material sequenced was PBMCs. The receptors derive from a woman in her twenties or thirties in good health and CMV-seronegative. CDR3s include the opening cysteine and the closing phenylalanine or tryptophan. A D gene is named only where the DNA matches it firmly. Size is stated for part of the rows, as once, few or many counts, or as a class when the clone is expanded.

D gene	V gene	clone size	J gene	CDR3 length	CDR3 DNA	CDR3 protein
-	TRBV6-1	-	TRBJ2-7	12	TGTGCCAGCAGTGAGTTCGTCGGCGAGCAGTACTTC	CASSEFVGEQYF
-	TRBV5-1	-	TRBJ1-2	12	TGCGCCAGCAGCTTAGACACTCCTGGCTACACCTTC	CASSLDTPGYTF
-	TRBV7-2	-	TRBJ2-2	14	TGTGCCAGCAGCCGGACTTCGAACACCGGGGAGCTGTTTTTT	CASSRTSNTGELFF
TRBD1	TRBV16	-	TRBJ1-5	13	TGTGCCAGCAGCCCAGGGGGAGGACAGCCCCAGCATTTT	CASSPGGGQPQHF
TRBD1	TRBV4-1	-	TRBJ2-5	14	TGCGCCAGCGGCTGGACCGGGACAGGGGAGACCCAGTACTTC	CASGWTGTGETQYF
TRBD1	TRBV5-1	-	TRBJ2-7	16	TGCGCCAGCAGCACATCTTTGGACAGGTGGTTGAACGAGCAGTACTTC	CASSTSLDRWLNEQYF
-	TRBV2	once	TRBJ2-5	13	TGTGCCAGCAGTGACGACAGGGAGGCGACCCAGTACTTC	CASSDDREATQYF
TRBD1	TRBV5-1	-	TRBJ2-5	15	TGCGCCAGCAGCGGAACCCCGGGACAGGGGGAGACCCAGTACTTC	CASSGTPGQGETQYF
-	TRBV11-3	-	TRBJ1-5	10	TGTGCCAGCAGCCCAGGGGCCCAGCATTTT	CASSPGAQHF
-	TRBV4-1	-	TRBJ1-5	16	TGCGCCAGCAGCCAAGGGCTCAGGGTAAGCAATCAGCCCCAGCATTTT	CASSQGLRVSNQPQHF
-	TRBV28	once	TRBJ2-7	12	TGTGCCAGCACCCGGCGGGGCCACGAGCAGTACTTC	CASTRRGHEQYF
-	TRBV6-1	once	TRBJ1-1	14	TGTGCCAGCAGGCAGACCGGGACACTTGGTGAAGCTTTCTTT	CASRQTGTLGEAFF
-	TRBV18	-	TRBJ1-2	14	TGTGCCAGCTCAATAACCAGGGGTCCCTATGGCTACACCTTC	CASSITRGPYGYTF
TRBD2	TRBV4-1	-	TRBJ2-7	17	TGCGCCAGCAGTCCCGGGACTAGCGGGGGGGTGGGATACGAGCAGTACTTC	CASSPGTSGGVGYEQYF
TRBD2	TRBV10-3	-	TRBJ2-5	13	TGTGCCATCAGGAGCGGGGGCCAAGAGACCCAGTACTTC	CAIRSGGQETQYF
-	TRBV28	-	TRBJ2-5	16	TGTGCCAGCAGTTTCGGGGACTGGGACCAGAGGGAGACCCAGTACTTC	CASSFGDWDQRETQYF
-	TRBV19	-	TRBJ1-4	14	TGTGCCAGTAGCGGAACAGCAACTAATGAAAAACTGTTTTTT	CASSGTATNEKLFF
-	TRBV9	-	TRBJ2-5	14	TGTGCCAGCAACCGAGGGGGGGCAGGAGAGACCCAGTACTTC	CASNRGGAGETQYF
-	TRBV7-7	once	TRBJ2-5	16	TGTGCTAGCAGCTCCACTTGGGGGGAGAAGGCTGAGACCCAGTACTTC	CASSSTWGEKAETQYF
TRBD2	TRBV27	-	TRBJ2-1	18	TGTGCCAGCAGTTTACGTTCGACTAGCGGGATGGTCTACAATGAGCAGTTCTTC	CASSLRSTSGMVYNEQFF
-	TRBV7-9	-	TRBJ2-1	16	TGTGCCAGCAGCGACGGGATGGGAATTTCTTACAATGAGCAGTTCTTC	CASSDGMGISYNEQFF
TRBD1	TRBV4-2	-	TRBJ2-7	14	TGTGCCAGCAGCCAAGAGGGACAGGGTGTCGAGCAGTACTTC	CASSQEGQGVEQYF
TRBD1	TRBV5-1	-	TRBJ2-5	14	TGCGCCAGCAGCTTCCAAGACAGGGAAGAGACCCAGTACTTC	CASSFQDREETQYF
-	TRBV29-1	-	TRBJ2-7	12	TGCAGCGTTGTGGGGGCAACTCACGAGCAGTACTTC	CSVVGATHEQYF
-	TRBV29-1	once	TRBJ2-3	14	TGCAGCGTTGACGGATCCGGGACTCGGAGTACGCAGTATTTT	CSVDGSGTRSTQYF
-	TRBV6-1	-	TRBJ2-7	15	TGTGCCAGCAGTGAAAGGGGACTGGGGTCCTACGAGCAGTACTTC	CASSERGLGSYEQYF
TRBD2	TRBV5-1	-	TRBJ2-7	16	TGCGCCAGCAGCGAGGGACTAGCGGGGGACTCCTACGAGCAGTACTTC	CASSEGLAGDSYEQYF
-	TRBV5-1	-	TRBJ1-2	13	TGCGCCAGCAGCAAGGAGTATAACTATGGCTACACCTTC	CASSKEYNYGYTF
-	TRBV7-8	-	TRBJ2-3	16	TGTGCCAGCAGCTTAGCGTCGAGGTTACACACAGATACGCAGTATTTT	CASSLASRLHTDTQYF